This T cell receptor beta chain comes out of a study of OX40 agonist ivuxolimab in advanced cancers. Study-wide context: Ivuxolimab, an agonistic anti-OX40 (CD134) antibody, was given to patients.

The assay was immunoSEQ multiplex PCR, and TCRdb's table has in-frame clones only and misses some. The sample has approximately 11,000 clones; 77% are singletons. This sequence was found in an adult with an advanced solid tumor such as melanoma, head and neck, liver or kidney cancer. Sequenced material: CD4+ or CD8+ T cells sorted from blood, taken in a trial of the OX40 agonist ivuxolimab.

The CDR3 DNA reads TGTGCCAGCAGCTTCGGTAACGGGGGGGCGCGCGAGCAGTTCTTC. Encoded protein: CASSFGNGGAREQFF. The chain is built from TRBV11-2 and TRBJ2-1; 8 bases line up with TRBD2. Trimming took 3 bases from V and 10 from J; bases not matched to a gene: 11. This CDR3 is 15 amino acids long. Germline values: CDR1 SGHAT, CDR2 FQNNGV.